The following is a T cell receptor beta chain sequence with its context. This sample stems from a study of T cells in narcolepsy. Study information: Patients with NT1 or NT2 and healthy control donors were enrolled.

Assay: immunoSEQ multiplex PCR; the TCRdb copy retains only in-frame clones and omits some. The sample carries approximately 30,000 clones, more than 75% recorded once. CDR1 is SGHTA, CDR2 FQGNSA, per germline. The V and J ends lost 4 bases and 0 bases respectively, with 12 bases between them. CDR3 length: 15 residues. Material for sequencing was CD45RA- memory CD4+ T cells from PBMCs. This TCR was recovered from a human donor with narcolepsy. The V and J genes are TRBV7-2 and TRBJ1-2; D remains ambiguous. CDR3 nucleotide sequence: TGTGCCAGCAGCTCCCCGCTGAGTCCTAACTATGGCTACACCTTC. Residues: CASSSPLSPNYGYTF.